This passage covers 28 T cell receptor beta chains from one sample sequenced in a study of blood T cell repertoires in COVID-19. Libraries were prepared by immunoSEQ multiplex PCR; TCRdb keeps only in-frame clonotypes and omits some of them. The sample lists about 210,000 clones, under 90% seen once, with more than 8.5% in the top ten. Sequenced sample: PBMCs or T cells enriched from blood (not recorded which). The receptors originated from a woman in her forties or fifties with acute COVID-19.

The chain recombines TRBV27 with TRBJ2-2; D unresolved. The V end was cut by 4 bases, the J end by 2 bases, with 2 bases between. This CDR3 comprises 12 residues. CDR1 and CDR2 (germline): MNHEY, SMNVEV (reference sequence). CDR3 sequence reads: CASSSNTGELFF. For the CDR3, the DNA is TGTGCCAGCAGTTCTAACACCGGGGAGCTGTTTTTT.

The chain links TRBV28 to TRBJ1-2, with 8 bases matching TRBD1. With 2 bases clipped from V and 8 bases from J, the junction kept 10 bases outside the gene matches. The CDR3 runs to 15 residues. Per germline, CDR1 MDHEN and CDR2 SYDVKM. CDR3 bases: TGTGCCAGCAGTTTAGATCGGACAGGGAGCTCCGGCTACACCTTC. Encoded protein: CASSLDRTGSSGYTF.

The rearrangement joins TRBV27 to TRBJ2-5; 7 bases are a match to TRBD2. Trimming at V came to 2 bases and at J to 2 bases, leaving 8 bases not matched to a gene. CDR3 length: 16 residues. Looked up from germline, CDR1 is MNHEY and CDR2 is SMNVEV (reference sequence). This CDR3 reads CASSLVSSGLQETQYF. The DNA of the CDR3 is TGTGCCAGCAGTTTAGTCTCTAGCGGTCTACAAGAGACCCAGTACTTC.

The chain is built from TRBV2 and TRBJ1-4; no firm D call. CDR1 and CDR2 from the germline V gene are SNHLY and FYNNEI. V gave up 5 bases and J gave up 7 bases, with 26 bases separating them. The CDR3 consists of 18 residues. The CDR3 nucleotides are TGTGCCAGCAGTCTAGACTTGATGGTCTCTAGCTCGGGTGAAAAACTGTTTTTT. It yields the protein CASSLDLMVSSSGEKLFF.

V usage is TRBV6-2 or TRBV6-3 and J usage is TRBJ2-3; 14 nucleotides agree with TRBD2. Germline CDR1 MNHEY, CDR2 SVGEGT. The CDR3 sequence is 19 residues long. Unmatched junction bases numbered 13, after V lost 5 bases and J lost 3 bases. The CDR3 here is CASSPPTSGGGTGTDTQYF. The CDR3 coding sequence is TGTGCCAGCAGTCCGCCGACTAGCGGGGGGGGCACCGGAACAGATACGCAGTATTTT.

This clone was seen a single time. V and J are TRBV7-6 and TRBJ2-2; TRBD2 matches at 9 bases. Germline CDR1 reads SGHVS; CDR2 reads FNYEAQ. The J segment lost 2 bases and the V segment lost 5 bases, leaving 9 bases of the junction unmatched. The CDR3 is 17 amino acids. Here the CDR3 reads CASSPSVLAGNTGELFF. The CDR3 DNA is TGTGCCAGCAGCCCTTCAGTACTAGCGGGTAACACCGGGGAGCTGTTTTTT.

The chain joins TRBV19 to TRBJ1-2; 12 bases are shared with TRBD1. V trimming: 1 base; J trimming: 7 bases; junction bases outside the gene matches: 4. CDR3 length: 15 residues. CDR1 LNHDA and CDR2 SQIVND come from the germline V gene (reference sequence). CDR3 in amino acids: CASSIAGTGGLGYTF. In nucleotides, the CDR3 is TGTGCCAGTAGTATAGCCGGGACAGGGGGCCTTGGCTACACCTTC. The whole variable domain, remainder taken from reference TRBV19 and TRBJ1-2, is DGGITQSPKYLFRKEGQNVTLSCEQNLNHDAMYWYRQDPGQGLRLIYYSQIVNDFQKGDIAEGYSVSREKKESFPLTVTSAQKNPTAFYLCASSIAGTGGLGYTFGSGTRLTVV.

The chain links TRBV19 to TRBJ1-5, with 7 bases aligning to TRBD1. Unmatched junction bases numbered 10, after V lost 6 bases and J lost 2 bases. CDR3 size: 16 residues. In germline, CDR1 is LNHDA, CDR2 SQIVND (reference sequence). The CDR3 sequence: CASRNTGDLRNQPQHF. CDR3 nucleotide sequence: TGTGCCAGTAGGAATACAGGGGATTTACGCAATCAGCCCCAGCATTTT.

The V gene is TRBV4-3, the J gene TRBJ1-2; 7 bases align to TRBD1. After removal of 0 bases from V and 5 bases from J, the junction contained 6 bases not matched to a gene. Germline CDR1 and CDR2: LGHNA and YSLEER. The CDR3 covers 15 residues. Here the CDR3 reads CASSQEGDRGYGYTF. The CDR3, as DNA: TGCGCCAGCAGCCAAGAGGGGGACAGAGGGTATGGCTACACCTTC.

The gene calls are TRBV7-2 and TRBJ2-4; 9 nucleotides align to TRBD2. The CDR3 extends over 17 amino acids. The germline V gene encodes CDR1 SGHTA and CDR2 FQGNSA. J lost 1 base, V lost 3 bases, and 7 bases had no gene match. The CDR3 reads CASSLRVAGDAKNIQYF. As DNA, the CDR3 is TGTGCCAGCAGCTTGCGAGTAGCGGGAGATGCCAAAAACATTCAGTACTTC.

J is TRBJ2-5 and V is TRBV25-1, with D possibly being TRBD2 (6 bases). Trimming removed 8 bases from V and 3 bases from J, with 19 bases in between. Germline V gives CDR1 MGHDK, CDR2 SYGVNS. This CDR3 is built from 15 residues. The CDR3 is CASPTPQSGEETQYF. The CDR3, as DNA: TGTGCCAGCCCTACCCCCCAGTCGGGGGAAGAGACCCAGTACTTC.

This clone was detected a few times. The chain links TRBV10-3 to TRBJ1-4, with D maybe TRBD1 (5 bases). The V gene lost 0 bases and the J gene lost 8 bases, with 13 bases spanning the gap. Germline CDR1 and CDR2: ENHRY and SYGVKD. CDR3 size: 15 residues. CDR3 nucleotides: TGTGCCATCAGTGAGTCGGCAGGGAGGATCGAAAAACTGTTTTTT. Translated: CAISESAGRIEKLFF.

This clone was recorded many times. The chain links TRBV18 to TRBJ2-3; weak D call: TRBD2 (5 bases). V was clipped by 5 bases and J by 5 bases, with 8 bases between them. The CDR3 has 12 amino acids. Germline-derived CDR1 and CDR2 are KGHSH and LQKENI. The CDR3 spells CASSGSGDTQYF. The CDR3 nucleotides read TGTGCCAGCTCAGGAAGCGGAGATACGCAGTATTTT.

The V and J genes are TRBV3-1 (or the pseudogene TRBV3-2) and TRBJ1-5, with 7 bases identical to TRBD1. Germline CDR1 and CDR2: LGHDT and YNNKEL (reference sequence). The CDR3 runs to 16 residues. With 5 bases clipped from V and 4 bases from J, the junction kept 11 bases outside the gene matches. CDR3 DNA sequence: TGTGCCAGCAGCTCCCGGACAGGAGGCCAAAATCAGCCCCAGCATTTT. Its translation is CASSSRTGGQNQPQHF.

The chain uses TRBV5-6 and TRBJ2-7, with 12 bases fitting TRBD2. Per germline, CDR1 SGHDT and CDR2 YYEEEE. The CDR3 loop spans 14 amino acids. V gave up 5 bases and J gave up 2 bases; unmatched junction bases: 2. The DNA of the CDR3 is TGTGCCAGCAGTCGGACTAGCGGGGCCTACGAGCAGTACTTC. Encoded protein: CASSRTSGAYEQYF.

The chain combines TRBV18 with TRBJ1-6; D gene uncertain. The V end lost 0 bases, the J end lost 7 bases, and 4 bases lay between the germline ends. There are 13 residues in the CDR3. Germline V lookup: CDR1 KGHSH, CDR2 LQKENI. The CDR3 protein is CASSPPENSPLHF. The CDR3 DNA reads TGTGCCAGCTCACCACCGGAGAATTCACCCCTCCACTTT.

This chain connects TRBV18 to TRBJ1-5; D remains ambiguous. The CDR3 loop spans 13 amino acids. Deletions cut 4 bases from V and 5 bases from J, with 9 bases between. The germline V gene has CDR1 KGHSH and CDR2 LQKENI. CDR3 sequence: CASSHRRDQPQHF. The CDR3 DNA sequence: TGTGCCAGCTCACACCGGCGGGATCAGCCCCAGCATTTT. Based on the CDR3 plus reference TRBV18 and TRBJ1-5, the full variable domain is NAGVMQNPRHLVRRRGQEARLRCSPMKGHSHVYWYRQLPEEGLKFMVYLQKENIIDESGMPKERFSAEFPKEGPSILRIQQVVRGDSAAYFCASSHRRDQPQHFGDGTRLSIL.

This chain connects TRBV28 to TRBJ1-4, with 10 nucleotides matching TRBD1. Per germline, CDR1 MDHEN and CDR2 SYDVKM. CDR3 length: 15 residues. After removal of 10 bases from V and 8 bases from J, the junction contained 13 bases not matched to a gene. The CDR3 nucleotides read TGTGCCATAAGACAGGGGGCGCACGGGTGGGAAAAACTGTTTTTT. Its translation: CAIRQGAHGWEKLFF. The variable domain in full, with the rest retrieved from reference TRBV28 and TRBJ1-4, is DVKVTQSSRYLVKRTGEKVFLECVQDMDHENMFWYRQDPGLGLRLIYFSYDVKMKEKGDIPEGYSVSREKKERFSLILESASTNQTSMYLCAIRQGAHGWEKLFFGSGTQLSVL.

This clone is large by share. The J gene is TRBJ2-7, the V gene TRBV11-2; D call uncertain. The CDR3 is 14 amino acids. In germline, CDR1 is SGHAT, CDR2 FQNNGV. Between the trimmed V and J ends, which lost 3 bases and 4 bases, there was a span of 13 bases. The CDR3 DNA sequence: TGTGCCAGCAGCTTTTTGTCGTCGGGTTACGAGCAGTACTTC. As protein: CASSFLSSGYEQYF.

The chain has TRBV4-1 and TRBJ2-4; D may be TRBD2 (6 bases). There are 15 residues in the CDR3. Trimming shortened V by 1 base and J by 8 bases, and 15 bases separated the two germline ends. The germline V gene encodes CDR1 MGHRA and CDR2 YSYEKL. The CDR3 DNA reads as TGCGCCAGCAGCCAAGTGGAGGGATTTAAGGACATTCAGTACTTC. Its protein is CASSQVEGFKDIQYF.

The gene calls are TRBV4-3 and TRBJ2-5, with 13 nucleotides matching TRBD2. V lost 4 bases and J lost 1; bases outside the gene matches: 9. The CDR3 has 18 amino acids. CDR1 and CDR2 (germline): LGHNA, YSLEER. CDR3 protein: CASSPGVTSGGLQETQYF. The CDR3, as DNA: TGCGCCAGCAGCCCTGGGGTGACTAGCGGGGGGCTCCAAGAGACCCAGTACTTC.

The chain links TRBV27 to TRBJ2-5; tentatively, D is TRBD1 (6 bases). V dropped 8 bases and J dropped 5 bases, with 18 bases sitting between them. The CDR3 loop spans 14 amino acids. Germline V gene sequence: CDR1 MNHEY, CDR2 SMNVEV (reference sequence). The CDR3 sequence is CASQPLGGGETQYF. CDR3 bases: TGTGCCAGCCAACCCTTAGGGGGTGGGGAGACCCAGTACTTC.

The genes are TRBV27 and TRBJ1-1; TRBD1 is a possible D gene (5 bases). CDR3 size: 14 residues. Trimming cost V 3 bases and J 1 base, with 9 bases left between them. The germline CDR1 and CDR2 sequences are MNHEY and SMNVEV (reference sequence). The CDR3 here is CASSFLGGNTEAFF. CDR3 sequence (DNA): TGTGCCAGCAGTTTTTTGGGGGGGAACACTGAAGCTTTCTTT.

The chain recombines TRBV29-1 with TRBJ2-3, with no clear D. In germline, CDR1 is SQVTM, CDR2 ANQGSEA. V lost 3 bases, J lost 1 base, and 8 bases lay in between. The CDR3 consists of 13 residues. The CDR3 here is CSVDYSRTDTQYF. The CDR3 nucleotides read TGCAGCGTTGATTACAGCCGCACAGATACGCAGTATTTT.

V is TRBV6-5 and J is TRBJ1-2; D remains ambiguous. This CDR3 contains 12 residues. The germline CDR1 and CDR2 sequences are MNHEY and SVGAGI. Trimming removed 7 bases from V and 8 bases from J, with 14 bases in between. The CDR3 reads CASTTTGGGYTF. DNA for the CDR3: TGTGCCAGCACTACTACGGGAGGCGGCTACACCTTC.

This clone was counted a few times. This rearrangement joins TRBV27 to TRBJ2-5, with D maybe TRBD2 (6 bases). The CDR3 is made up of 16 amino acids. Germline V gene lookup returns CDR1 MNHEY and CDR2 SMNVEV (reference sequence). Deletions cut 4 bases from V and 5 bases from J, with 20 bases between. CDR3 nucleotide sequence: TGTGCCAGCAGTTCCGATACAGGACTAACGCGCGAGACCCAGTACTTC. This codes for CASSSDTGLTRETQYF.

This chain connects TRBV28 to TRBJ2-2; maybe TRBD1 (6 bases). V lost 2 bases, J lost 6 bases, and 7 bases lay in between. This CDR3 has 13 residues. The germline V gene has CDR1 MDHEN and CDR2 SYDVKM. The DNA for the CDR3 is TGTGCCAGCAGTTTAACAGGGCCCGGGGAGCTGTTTTTT. Amino acid sequence: CASSLTGPGELFF.

This chain joins TRBV19 and TRBJ2-7, with 8 nucleotides matching TRBD2. The V and J ends lost 4 bases and 2 bases, in that order; junction bases with no gene match: 4. CDR3 length: 14 amino acids. CDR1 is LNHDA and CDR2 is SQIVND in the germline V gene (reference sequence). This chain's CDR3 is CASSNSGGPYEQYF. CDR3 DNA sequence: TGTGCCAGTAGTAACAGCGGGGGTCCCTACGAGCAGTACTTC.